Following are 18 T cell receptor beta chains from one sample sequenced in a study of T cells in Graves' hyperthyroidism and ophthalmopathy. What was amplified from RNA transcripts were TCR beta CDR3 regions. HTBI primers drove first-round RT-PCR of the TCR CDR3. TCRdb re-derived calls from the multiplex PCR reads in MiXCR, one entry per CDR3 protein. The table lists about 600,000 distinct CDR3 sequences, about 15% of them singletons. The sequenced sample was blood. Receptor source: a woman between 50 and 59 years old with Graves' ophthalmopathy.

The V gene is TRBV27, the J gene TRBJ2-1; TRBD2 is a possible D gene (5 bases). Trimming cost V 7 bases and J 8 bases, with 18 bases left between them. In germline, CDR1 is MNHEY, CDR2 SMNVEV (reference sequence). There are 14 residues in the CDR3. The CDR3 loop reads CASNEIGGVDEQFF. CDR3 bases: TGTGCCAGCAACGAAATAGGAGGAGTCGATGAGCAGTTCTTC.

This clonotype was recorded many times. The chain recombines TRBV28 with TRBJ2-4; no definite D call. The V end was cut by 8 bases, the J end by 0 bases, with 14 bases between. The germline gives CDR1 MDHEN, CDR2 SYDVKM. The CDR3 consists of 15 residues. CDR3 DNA sequence: TGTGCCAGCTCCAAACCAAACTTAGCCAAAAACATTCAGTACTTC. It codes for CASSKPNLAKNIQYF.

This clonotype appeared a few times. The chain carries TRBV14 and TRBJ2-2, with D uncertain. This CDR3 region has 15 residues. In germline, CDR1 is SGHDN, CDR2 FVKESK. Trimming took off 1 base at V and 2 bases at J, with 8 bases between the two ends. CDR3 residues: CASSQVVSNTGELFF. Written as DNA, the CDR3 is TGTGCCAGCAGCCAAGTTGTATCCAACACCGGGGAGCTGTTTTTT.

This chain links TRBV20-1 with TRBJ1-2; D may be TRBD1 (5 bases). The CDR3 sequence is 17 residues long. CDR1 and CDR2 from the germline V gene are DFQATT and SNEGSKA (reference sequence). With 6 bases removed from V and 0 bases from J, the gap between germline ends came to 23 bases. This CDR3 is CSALDEGPKSTNYGYTF. The CDR3 DNA sequence: TGCAGTGCCCTCGACGAGGGGCCTAAATCGACTAACTATGGCTACACCTTC.

There are many counts of this clonotype. J is TRBJ1-2 and V is TRBV6-1; 8 bases are shared with TRBD1. Trimming took 5 bases from V and 7 from J; bases not matched to a gene: 9. There are 14 residues in the CDR3. The germline CDR1 and CDR2 sequences are MNHNS and SASEGT. CDR3: CASSTRTGGGGYTF. The CDR3 nucleotides are TGTGCCAGCAGTACTAGAACAGGGGGTGGTGGCTACACCTTC.

This clonotype occurred a few times. The chain uses TRBV3-1 and TRBJ2-4; the match to TRBD2 covers 8 bases. Germline CDR1 and CDR2: LGHDT and YNNKEL (reference sequence). V gave up 0 bases and J gave up 1 base; unmatched junction bases: 17. The CDR3 has 21 amino acids. The CDR3 DNA reads as TGTGCCAGCAGCCAAGAGATCCCACTCTTGGGACTAGTTGGGGCCAAAAACATTCAGTACTTC. It specifies CASSQEIPLLGLVGAKNIQYF.

This clonotype was observed many times. The chain recombines TRBV6-5 with TRBJ2-1; D gene unclear. Germline CDR1 is MNHEY and CDR2 is SVGAGI. This CDR3 has 14 amino acids. Between the trimmed V and J ends, which lost 2 bases and 8 bases, there was a span of 13 bases. The CDR3 nucleotides are TGTGCCAGCAGTTACGGGTTGGCAGGCTATGAGCAGTTCTTC. Protein sequence: CASSYGLAGYEQFF.

This clonotype was seen ten or more times. This chain joins TRBV5-1 and TRBJ2-3; TRBD2 aligns across 9 bases. The CDR3 is made up of 16 amino acids. CDR1 and CDR2 (germline): SGHRS, YFSETQ. V trimming: 2 bases; J trimming: 1 base; junction bases outside the gene matches: 5. The CDR3 reads CASSFGSGSGTDTQYF. The CDR3 nucleotides are TGCGCCAGCAGCTTCGGTAGCGGGAGTGGCACAGATACGCAGTATTTT.

There are many counts of this clonotype. CDR3 amino acids: CAWSELDRGTDTQYF. DNA for the CDR3: TGTGCCTGGAGTGAGCTGGACAGGGGCACAGATACGCAGTATTTT. The gene calls are TRBV30 and TRBJ2-3, with TRBD1 matching over 8 bases. The V segment lost 1 base and the J segment 1 base; nucleotides outside the gene matches: 4. In germline, CDR1 is GTSNPN, CDR2 SVGIG (reference sequence). The CDR3 totals 15 residues.

Ten or more counts support this clonotype. This chain connects TRBV7-2 to TRBJ2-5; perhaps TRBD2 as D (6 bases). This CDR3 has 14 residues. Between the trimmed V and J ends, which lost 1 base and 5 bases, there was a span of 11 bases. CDR1 is SGHTA, CDR2 FQGNSA, per germline. CDR3 DNA: TGTGCCAGCAGCTTAGGACTAGTCCTGGAGACCCAGTACTTC. Its translation is CASSLGLVLETQYF.

This clonotype was counted only a few times. Just one base apart from a much larger clone, this may be a read error. V is TRBV7-2 and J is TRBJ1-1, with TRBD1 as a possible D gene (6 bases). V shed 0 bases and J shed 3 bases, with 14 bases lying between them. CDR1 and CDR2 (germline): SGHTA, FQGNSA. This CDR3 has 16 amino acids. CDR3 residues: CASSLAEGHGDTEAFF. In nucleotides, the CDR3 is TGTGCCAGCAGCTTAGCAGAGGGACATGGGGACACTGAAGCTTTCTTT.

The sample holds a few counts of this clonotype. The chain is built from TRBV12-3 or TRBV12-4 and TRBJ2-1, with D perhaps given as TRBD1 or TRBD2 (6 bases each). The CDR3 spans 13 residues. V lost 7 bases, J lost 13 bases, and 20 bases lay in between. CDR3 residues: CASTRRDGTPQFF. For the CDR3, the DNA is TGTGCCAGCACTAGGAGGGATGGGACACCACAGTTCTTC.

V and J are TRBV20-1 and TRBJ2-3; 8 positions agree with TRBD2. J was trimmed by 8 bases and V by 6 bases; bases with no gene match: 10. Germline V gives CDR1 DFQATT, CDR2 SNEGSKA (reference sequence). The CDR3 is 13 residues long. CDR3 in DNA: TGCAGTGCCCCCAGGACTAGCAGTGGTACGCAGTATTTT. Translated, it gives CSAPRTSSGTQYF.

Note on this clonotype: This may come from a read error, since a much larger clone is one base off. The chain combines TRBV24-1 with TRBJ2-3; 8 bases align to TRBD2. The CDR3 runs to 16 residues. Germline V lookup: CDR1 KGHDR, CDR2 SFDVKD. The chain's CDR3 is CAASPSASGLGDTQYF. CDR3 DNA sequence: TGTGCCGCCAGTCCTAGTGCTAGCGGGTTAGGAGATACGCAGTATTTT.

This chain uses TRBV7-3 with TRBJ1-1, with D uncertain. V shed 5 bases and J shed 7 bases, with 14 bases lying between them. The CDR3 has 13 amino acids. CDR1 and CDR2 from the germline V gene are SGHTA and FQGTGA. CDR3 DNA: TGTGCCAGCAGCCCATCAACTGGTGGTGAAGCTTTCTTT. Its protein is CASSPSTGGEAFF.

This clonotype was recorded many times. The genes are TRBV20-1 and TRBJ2-5, with no clear D. Looked up from germline, CDR1 is DFQATT and CDR2 is SNEGSKA (reference sequence). The V gene lost 3 bases and the J gene lost 6 bases, with 8 bases spanning the gap. This CDR3 has 11 amino acids. CDR3 sequence: CSASWVKTQYF. The CDR3 DNA reads TGCAGTGCTAGCTGGGTAAAGACCCAGTACTTC.

This clonotype was counted a few times. J is TRBJ2-2 and V is TRBV9; 8 bases align to TRBD2. The CDR3 is made up of 17 amino acids. Germline CDR1 SGDLS, CDR2 YYNGEE. V dropped 5 bases and J dropped 5; count of bases not matched to a gene: 14. CDR3 loop: CASRKVSGIRGTGELFF. Here the CDR3 DNA reads TGTGCCAGCAGGAAAGTTAGCGGGATAAGGGGGACCGGGGAGCTGTTTTTT.

This clonotype occurred many times. The chain carries TRBV2 and TRBJ2-1; TRBD2 is a possible D gene (6 bases). The V gene's germline CDR1 is SNHLY and CDR2 FYNNEI. This CDR3 is built from 17 residues. With 5 bases removed from V and 2 bases from J, the gap between germline ends came to 19 bases. The CDR3 DNA follows: TGTGCCAGCAGTTTTAAATTTAGGGCGGGACCCTACAATGAGCAGTTCTTC. Its translation: CASSFKFRAGPYNEQFF.